This TCR beta chain was obtained from a study of cytomegalovirus exposure and HLA in healthy donors. This CDR3 has 13 residues. The germline V gene has CDR1 MNHNS and CDR2 SASEGT. The V segment lost 5 bases and the J segment 1 base; nucleotides outside the gene matches: 2. The PCR ran on 60 Vbeta and 13 Jbeta primers. The data were produced by immunoSEQ multiplex PCR, yet TCRdb's version contains in-frame clones alone and is incomplete. The repertoire holds some 140,000 clones, with 60% to 80% as singletons. The rearrangement joins TRBV6-1 to TRBJ2-7, with 7 nucleotides matching TRBD1. The clonotype originates from a man younger than 40 in good health and CMV-seronegative. Sequences were obtained from PBMCs. The CDR3 sequence: CASSPGQSYEQYF. CDR3 DNA sequence: TGTGCCAGCAGTCCGGGACAGTCCTACGAGCAGTACTTC.